These 15 T cell receptor beta chains were all obtained from the same sample, sequenced in a study of cytomegalovirus exposure and HLA in healthy donors. Use of 60 Vbeta and 13 Jbeta primers characterized the PCR. Repertoires were generated with immunoSEQ multiplex PCR, while TCRdb's copy carries only in-frame clones and drops some. The sample shows approximately 160,000 clones, around 80% of them seen only once. The material sequenced was PBMCs. All receptors come from a man aged 25-45 years in good health and CMV-seropositive.

The chain links TRBV28 to TRBJ1-1, with 9 positions matching TRBD1. Trimming took 5 bases from V and 1 from J; bases not matched to a gene: 2. This CDR3 contains 14 residues. Germline CDR1 is MDHEN and CDR2 is SYDVKM. In nucleotides, the CDR3 is TGTGCCAGCAGTAACAGGGGGCGGAACACTGAAGCTTTCTTT. It codes for CASSNRGRNTEAFF.

This chain links TRBV19 with TRBJ1-1, with TRBD1 matching over 7 bases. Germline V CDR1 and CDR2: LNHDA, SQIVND (reference sequence). The ends lost 5 bases at V and 11 bases at J; junction bases unmatched: 14. The CDR3 consists of 14 residues. CDR3 bases: TGTGCCAGTAGTCTCCTCAGAACAGGGGTCGGGGCTTTCTTT. It is translated as CASSLLRTGVGAFF.

This clone showed up just a few times. The chain is built from TRBV14 and TRBJ2-7; 8 bases are shared with TRBD2. CDR1 SGHDN and CDR2 FVKESK come from the germline V gene. The CDR3 is 15 amino acids. The V gene end was trimmed by 4 bases and the J gene end by 1 base; junction bases not matched to a gene: 6. The CDR3 nucleotides are TGTGCCAGCAGCCGACGACGGGAGGGATCCTACGAGCAGTACTTC. It codes for CASSRRREGSYEQYF.

The chain is built from TRBV6-1 and TRBJ2-7; 7 bases are shared with TRBD1. J lost 2 bases, V lost 6 bases, and 10 bases had no gene match. The germline V gene encodes CDR1 MNHNS and CDR2 SASEGT. There are 15 residues in the CDR3. CDR3 protein: CASSPVGTVTYEQYF. The CDR3, as DNA: TGTGCCAGCAGCCCAGTAGGGACAGTTACCTACGAGCAGTACTTC.

Written as DNA, the CDR3 is TGTGCCAGCTTACACGTTAGCACAGATACGCAGTATTTT. Translated, it gives CASLHVSTDTQYF. The V and J genes are TRBV28 and TRBJ2-3; D not resolved. Trimming removed 8 bases at V and 0 bases at J, with 9 bases between. The CDR3 contains 13 residues. Germline V gene data show CDR1 as MDHEN and CDR2 as SYDVKM.

This rearrangement joins TRBV28 to TRBJ2-7; 9 bases are a match to TRBD1. V lost 4 bases to trimming and J lost 3 bases; unmatched junction nucleotides: 10. The CDR3 extends over 16 amino acids. The germline V gene has CDR1 MDHEN and CDR2 SYDVKM. CDR3 region: CASSYPLRDRDYEQYF. The CDR3 coding sequence is TGTGCCAGCAGTTACCCTCTCCGGGACAGGGACTACGAGCAGTACTTC.

The chain links TRBV2 to TRBJ2-3; 7 nucleotides align to TRBD2. Looked up from germline, CDR1 is SNHLY and CDR2 is FYNNEI. The V and J ends lost 4 bases and 7 bases, in that order; junction bases with no gene match: 8. This CDR3 spans 14 amino acids. Here the CDR3 reads CASSAVPSGYTQYF. The CDR3 region has the DNA TGTGCCAGCAGTGCTGTGCCTAGCGGCTATACGCAGTATTTT.

The chain combines TRBV4-2 with TRBJ2-5, with 10 bases aligning to TRBD2. J gave up 0 bases and V 0 bases, and 7 bases lay outside the gene matches. The CDR3 contains 18 residues. Germline V gene sequence: CDR1 LGHNA, CDR2 YNFKEQ. The CDR3 sequence is CASSQERLAGAYQETQYF. Written as DNA, the CDR3 is TGTGCCAGCAGCCAAGAAAGGCTAGCGGGGGCGTACCAAGAGACCCAGTACTTC.

This chain links TRBV6-4 with TRBJ1-2; D might be TRBD1 (5 bases). V dropped 10 bases and J dropped 5 bases, with 23 bases sitting between them. There are 15 residues in the CDR3. CDR1 and CDR2 (germline): MRHNA, SNTAGT. The CDR3 loop reads CATKFRQSAEYGYTF. Written as DNA, the CDR3 is TGTGCCACTAAGTTCCGACAGTCAGCCGAGTATGGCTACACCTTC.

This chain joins TRBV6-1 and TRBJ2-3, with no clear D. Trimming took 7 bases from V and 4 from J, leaving 12 bases between them. Germline loops: CDR1 MNHNS, CDR2 SASEGT. The CDR3 spans 13 residues. The CDR3 sequence is CASNPIRSDTQYF. The DNA of the CDR3 is TGTGCCAGCAATCCTATTCGGTCAGATACGCAGTATTTT.

This clone showed up just once. The chain is built from TRBV27 and TRBJ2-1, with TRBD2 as a possible D gene (6 bases). CDR3 length: 15 residues. V lost 6 bases and J lost 5, with 17 bases in between. Germline V gene lookup returns CDR1 MNHEY and CDR2 SMNVEV (reference sequence). CDR3 amino acids: CASRMVGGNHNEQFF. The CDR3 nucleotides read TGTGCCAGCAGGATGGTGGGAGGAAACCACAATGAGCAGTTCTTC.

V and J are TRBV7-8 and TRBJ2-7; 9 positions agree with TRBD1. V was clipped by 2 bases and J by 6 bases; unmatched bases: 8. The germline gives CDR1 SGHVS, CDR2 FQNEAQ. This CDR3 comprises 15 residues. CDR3 amino acids: CASSLYLQGASEQYF. CDR3 nucleotide sequence: TGTGCCAGCAGCTTATATTTACAGGGGGCTTCCGAGCAGTACTTC.

This clone was seen just once. The rearrangement uses TRBV11-2 and TRBJ2-7; D not certain. Trimming cost V 4 bases and J 3 bases, with 10 bases left between them. This CDR3 contains 13 residues. Germline V lookup: CDR1 SGHAT, CDR2 FQNNGV. CDR3 DNA sequence: TGTGCCAGCAGCTCACTTGCAATCTACGAGCAGTACTTC. Protein: CASSSLAIYEQYF.

This chain joins TRBV5-1 and TRBJ1-2, with D perhaps matching TRBD1 (6 bases). The CDR3 runs to 16 residues. From germline, CDR1 is SGHRS and CDR2 YFSETQ. Trimming pared 0 bases from V and 4 bases from J, leaving 16 bases between. This chain's CDR3 is CASSLEFVRGLYGYTF. CDR3 nucleotide sequence: TGCGCCAGCAGCTTGGAGTTCGTCAGGGGCCTCTATGGCTACACCTTC.

The V gene is TRBV6-1, the J gene TRBJ1-4; 10 bases fit TRBD1. The CDR3 totals 14 residues. The V gene end was trimmed by 6 bases and the J gene end by 8 bases; junction bases not matched to a gene: 6. The germline gives CDR1 MNHNS, CDR2 SASEGT. In DNA, the CDR3 is TGTGCCAGCAGCTCGGACAGGGGGTGGGAAAAACTGTTTTTT. This gives the protein CASSSDRGWEKLFF.